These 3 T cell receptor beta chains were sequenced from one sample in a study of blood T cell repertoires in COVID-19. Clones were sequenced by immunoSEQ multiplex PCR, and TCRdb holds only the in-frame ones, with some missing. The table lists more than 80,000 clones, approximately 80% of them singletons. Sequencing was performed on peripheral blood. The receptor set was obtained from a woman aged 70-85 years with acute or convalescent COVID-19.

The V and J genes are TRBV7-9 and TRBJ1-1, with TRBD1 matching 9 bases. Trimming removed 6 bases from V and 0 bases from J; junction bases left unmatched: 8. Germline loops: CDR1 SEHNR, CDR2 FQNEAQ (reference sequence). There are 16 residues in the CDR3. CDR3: CASRRHRGLLNTEAFF. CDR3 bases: TGTGCCAGCAGGCGACACAGGGGGCTCTTGAACACTGAAGCTTTCTTT.

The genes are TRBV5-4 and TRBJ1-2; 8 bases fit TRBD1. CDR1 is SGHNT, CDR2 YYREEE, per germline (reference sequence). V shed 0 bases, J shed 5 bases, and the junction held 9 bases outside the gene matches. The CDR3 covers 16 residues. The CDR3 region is CASSLGGVGQGYGYTF. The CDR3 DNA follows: TGTGCCAGCAGCTTGGGGGGCGTCGGACAGGGATATGGCTACACCTTC.

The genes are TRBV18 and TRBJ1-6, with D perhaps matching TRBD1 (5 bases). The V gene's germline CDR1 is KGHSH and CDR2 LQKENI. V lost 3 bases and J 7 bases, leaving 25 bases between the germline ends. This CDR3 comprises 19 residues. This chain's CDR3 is CASSPLSLTYGHTNSPLHF. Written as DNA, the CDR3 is TGTGCCAGCTCACCCTTGTCTCTTACGTACGGACACACCAATTCACCCCTCCACTTT. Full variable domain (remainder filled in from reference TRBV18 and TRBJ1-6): NAGVMQNPRHLVRRRGQEARLRCSPMKGHSHVYWYRQLPEEGLKFMVYLQKENIIDESGMPKERFSAEFPKEGPSILRIQQVVRGDSAAYFCASSPLSLTYGHTNSPLHFGNGTRLTVT.